The clone carrying this TCR beta chain was detected many times. The target antigen is unknown. Deletions cut 7 bases from V and 1 base from J, with 13 bases between. The CDR3 spans 14 residues. Germline lookup yields CDR1 MNHEY and CDR2 SVGEGT. Using constant-segment primers, 5'RACE produced TCR alpha and TCR beta cDNA libraries carrying sample barcodes and UMIs. TCRdb re-called the 5' RACE reads with MiXCR, one entry per CDR3 protein. The data contain about 250,000 distinct CDR3 sequences, about a sixth of them seen just once; the ten biggest clones take up 3.5%. This entry comes from a study of T-cell memory formation after mild COVID-19. General observations from the study: Contracting CD4+ clones sat mainly in CM and EM; CD8+ in EMRA. CD4/CD8 balance characterized clones contracting day 15 to 85, and CD4+ skew characterized later expanders.

The sequencing input was PBMCs or a T cell subset sorted from them (not recorded which). The V gene is TRBV6-2 or TRBV6-3, the J gene TRBJ2-5, with TRBD2 as a possible D gene (6 bases). This sequence originates from a man younger than 35 who had mild COVID-19 (a few samples of this study predate the infection). Cell type and time point are not known. The CDR3: CASTTGDGQETQYF. CDR3 nucleotides: TGTGCCAGCACCACGGGGGACGGCCAAGAGACCCAGTACTTC.